A single sample gave rise to the 10 T cell receptor beta chains below, sequenced in a study of cytomegalovirus exposure and HLA in healthy donors. Use of 60 Vbeta and 13 Jbeta primers characterized the PCR. Using immunoSEQ multiplex PCR, the repertoire was profiled, and TCRdb retains in-frame clones only, with some absent. The sample contains roughly 180,000 clones, roughly 88% of which appear only once. The sequencing input was PBMCs. The receptors shown here come from a man younger than 30 in good health and CMV-seropositive.

The V gene is TRBV5-1, the J gene TRBJ2-7; 9 bases fit TRBD2. The CDR3 covers 15 residues. The J segment lost 5 bases and the V segment lost 0 bases, leaving 6 bases of the junction unmatched. CDR1 SGHRS and CDR2 YFSETQ come from the germline V gene. The CDR3, as DNA: TGCGCCAGCAGCTTGGGAACACTAGCGGGCCACGAGCAGTACTTC. This sequence encodes CASSLGTLAGHEQYF.

V usage is TRBV15 and J usage is TRBJ1-1, with D unresolved. V was cut by 0 bases and J by 5 bases, with 19 bases left in between. Germline assignment: CDR1 LNHNV and CDR2 YYDKDF (reference sequence). This CDR3 spans 17 amino acids. As DNA, the CDR3 is TGTGCCACCAGCAGAGATCAATGGGGAGGGAGGTGGACTGAAGCTTTCTTT. Its protein is CATSRDQWGGRWTEAFF.

This clone was detected a few times. The chain joins TRBV4-1 to TRBJ2-3, with D maybe TRBD2 (5 bases). The CDR3 has 15 amino acids. V was pared by 3 bases and J by 4 bases, with 14 bases between. The germline gives CDR1 MGHRA, CDR2 YSYEKL. This chain's CDR3 is CASSQRRLFADTQYF. The CDR3 DNA reads TGCGCCAGCAGCCAGCGGAGGTTATTCGCAGATACGCAGTATTTT.

The chain joins TRBV11-2 to TRBJ2-7, with a possible D match to TRBD1 (5 bases). From germline, CDR1 is SGHAT and CDR2 FQNNGV. CDR3 length: 14 amino acids. V was shortened by 2 bases and J by 5 bases, with 13 bases between the two germline ends. CDR3 residues: CASSLLNSGNEQYF. The CDR3 nucleotides read TGTGCCAGCAGCTTACTAAACTCAGGGAACGAGCAGTACTTC.

The chain employs TRBV13 and TRBJ2-3, with D possibly being TRBD2 (6 bases). The CDR3 spans 20 residues. CDR1 is PRHDT, CDR2 FYEKMQ, per germline (reference sequence). V was clipped by 3 bases and J by 0 bases, with 25 bases between them. CDR3 loop: CASSFSSMFSGKTSTDTQYF. CDR3 nucleotide sequence: TGTGCCAGCAGCTTTTCCTCTATGTTTAGCGGAAAGACTAGCACAGATACGCAGTATTTT. The full variable domain, its missing parts supplied by reference TRBV13 and TRBJ2-3, is AAGVIQSPRHLIKEKRETATLKCYPIPRHDTVYWYQQGPGQDPQFLISFYEKMQSDKGSIPDRFSAQQFSDYHSELNMSSLELGDSALYFCASSFSSMFSGKTSTDTQYFGPGTRLTVL.

The count of this clone is one. This sequence joins TRBV14 and TRBJ2-1, with 7 nucleotides matching TRBD2. V was clipped by 1 base and J by 4 bases; unmatched bases: 1. Germline loops: CDR1 SGHDN, CDR2 FVKESK. This CDR3 region has 14 residues. For the CDR3, the DNA is TGTGCCAGCAGCCAAGCGCGGGGGTACAATGAGCAGTTCTTC. This sequence encodes CASSQARGYNEQFF.

CDR3 protein: CASSQTDSSYNEQFF. In nucleotides, the CDR3 is TGCGCCAGCAGCCAGACAGACTCTTCCTACAATGAGCAGTTCTTC. This chain connects TRBV5-1 to TRBJ2-1; tentatively, D is TRBD1 (5 bases). The CDR3 runs to 15 residues. V was cut by 4 bases and J by 1 base, with 12 bases left in between. From germline, CDR1 is SGHRS and CDR2 YFSETQ.

The rearrangement links TRBV2 to TRBJ1-1; TRBD1 matches at 12 bases. CDR3 length: 15 residues. Germline V CDR1 and CDR2: SNHLY, FYNNEI. V lost 7 bases and J lost 1; bases outside the gene matches: 4. The CDR3 loop reads CASKGQGASNTEAFF. CDR3 in DNA: TGTGCCAGCAAGGGACAGGGGGCTTCGAACACTGAAGCTTTCTTT.

This clone has just a few counts. CDR3 in amino acids: CAWSTTGSAGAPYNEQFF. The CDR3 nucleotides are TGTGCCTGGAGTACTACAGGATCCGCGGGGGCCCCCTACAATGAGCAGTTCTTC. The genes are TRBV30 and TRBJ2-1, with D maybe TRBD2 (7 bases). Germline CDR1 GTSNPN, CDR2 SVGIG (reference sequence). V lost 2 bases, J lost 2 bases, and 22 bases lay in between. The CDR3 totals 18 residues.

This rearrangement joins TRBV7-2 to TRBJ2-2; D is ambiguous. This CDR3 contains 12 residues. Between the trimmed V and J ends, which lost 6 bases and 6 bases, there was a span of 8 bases. Germline assignment: CDR1 SGHTA and CDR2 FQGNSA. The CDR3 DNA reads TGTGCCAGCAGGTTTCTAGCCGGGGAGCTGTTTTTT. Amino acid sequence: CASRFLAGELFF.